This entry lists 28 T cell receptor beta chains sequenced from one sample in a study of T cells in tumors and immune-related adverse events. Repertoires were generated with immunoSEQ multiplex PCR, while TCRdb's copy carries only in-frame clones and drops some. The sample lists around 10,000 clones, 85% to 95% occurring once. The sample here was lymph node tissue, taken from a patient treated with anti-PD-1 therapy. The receptors derive from a female donor with metastatic renal cell carcinoma.

The sample holds a few counts of this clone. This chain connects TRBV9 to TRBJ2-2, with D perhaps TRBD1 or TRBD2 (6 bases each). V was cut by 7 bases and J by 1 base, with 14 bases left in between. Germline CDR1 and CDR2: SGDLS and YYNGEE. The CDR3 spans 15 residues. In nucleotides, the CDR3 is TGTGCCAGCGCGGACAGCGGGCTGAACACCGGGGAGCTGTTTTTT. It yields the protein CASADSGLNTGELFF.

The chain is built from TRBV25-1 and TRBJ2-6; no reliable D call. V was clipped by 2 bases and J by 0 bases, with 8 bases between them. Germline values: CDR1 MGHDK, CDR2 SYGVNS. The CDR3 loop spans 16 amino acids. CDR3 sequence reads: CASSEVKGSGANVLTF. The CDR3 DNA reads as TGTGCCAGCAGTGAAGTTAAGGGCTCTGGGGCCAACGTCCTGACTTTC.

The V call is TRBV5-1, the J call TRBJ2-7; tentatively, D is TRBD1 (6 bases). This CDR3 is built from 13 residues. Per germline, CDR1 SGHRS and CDR2 YFSETQ. Trimming removed 1 base from V and 3 bases from J, with 8 bases in between. This CDR3 is CASSLQDSYEQYF. CDR3 DNA: TGCGCCAGCAGCTTGCAGGACAGCTACGAGCAGTACTTC.

The rearrangement uses TRBV11-3 and TRBJ2-2; the match to TRBD2 covers 7 bases. J was trimmed by 6 bases and V by 4 bases; bases with no gene match: 5. CDR1 and CDR2 from the germline V gene are SGHNT and YENEEA. The CDR3 contains 14 residues. CDR3 nucleotides: TGTGCCAGCAGCTCCGGACTAGGAGCCGGGGAGCTGTTTTTT. This gives the protein CASSSGLGAGELFF.

This clone has only one observation. CDR3 in DNA: TGTGCCAGCAGCCCAGGGACTGGGTACGAGCAGTACTTC. It is translated as CASSPGTGYEQYF. The chain carries TRBV7-9 and TRBJ2-7; D perhaps matches TRBD2 (6 bases). There are 13 residues in the CDR3. V was cut by 5 bases and J by 4 bases, with 12 bases left in between. Germline V gene sequence: CDR1 SEHNR, CDR2 FQNEAQ (reference sequence).

In DNA form, the CDR3 reads TGTGCCAGCCGACAGGGTTTAACGACTAATGAAAAACTGTTTTTT. This sequence encodes CASRQGLTTNEKLFF. The chain recombines TRBV10-3 with TRBJ1-4; TRBD1 matches 7 bases. The CDR3 is 15 amino acids. J lost 2 bases, V lost 10 bases, and 10 bases had no gene match. Germline V gene lookup returns CDR1 ENHRY and CDR2 SYGVKD.

This clone was seen just once. The CDR3 loop reads CASSPEGLAKQETQYF. The CDR3 DNA reads as TGTGCCAGCAGCCCCGAGGGGCTGGCTAAACAAGAGACCCAGTACTTC. The chain employs TRBV13 and TRBJ2-5; either TRBD1 or TRBD2 may supply D (5 bases each). Trimming took 5 bases from V and 2 from J, leaving 18 bases between them. Germline V gene sequence: CDR1 PRHDT, CDR2 FYEKMQ (reference sequence). The length of the CDR3 is 16 residues.

This clone was detected a few times. The V call is TRBV5-1, the J call TRBJ1-5, with D perhaps matching TRBD1 (6 bases). There are 14 residues in the CDR3. The ends were cut back, 1 base at V and 6 bases at J, with 11 bases in the middle. CDR1 is SGHRS and CDR2 is YFSETQ in the germline V gene. The CDR3 DNA reads as TGCGCCAGCAGCTTGATATCAGGGGCTCAGCCCCAGCATTTT. It translates to CASSLISGAQPQHF.

V and J are TRBV4-1 and TRBJ2-2; no firm D call. The ends were cut back, 0 bases at V and 1 base at J, with 6 bases in the middle. Germline CDR1 is MGHRA and CDR2 is YSYEKL. The length of the CDR3 is 15 residues. DNA of the CDR3: TGCGCCAGCAGCCAAGAACCAGGGAACACCGGGGAGCTGTTTTTT. The encoded protein is CASSQEPGNTGELFF.

The CDR3 region is CSARWVETQYF. The CDR3 region has the DNA TGCAGTGCTAGATGGGTCGAGACCCAGTACTTC. The chain recombines TRBV20-1 with TRBJ2-5, with unresolved D. The CDR3 spans 11 residues. With 2 bases removed from V and 5 bases from J, the gap between germline ends came to 6 bases. Germline values: CDR1 DFQATT, CDR2 SNEGSKA (reference sequence).

This CDR3 reads CASSEAGADRIDNYGYTF. The CDR3 DNA reads TGTGCCAGCAGTGAAGCCGGGGCCGACAGAATAGATAACTATGGCTACACCTTC. This chain uses TRBV6-1 with TRBJ1-2, with D perhaps TRBD1 (5 bases). Germline CDR1 and CDR2: MNHNS and SASEGT. The CDR3 has 18 residues. Deletions cut 0 bases from V and 1 base from J, with 18 bases between.

The gene calls are TRBV6-6 and TRBJ2-3; D could derive from TRBD1 or TRBD2 (5 bases each). Trimming cost V 2 bases and J 0 bases, with 9 bases left between them. The CDR3 consists of 15 residues. CDR1 is MNHNY and CDR2 is SVGAGI in the germline V gene (reference sequence). The DNA of the CDR3 is TGTGCCAGCAGTTACGGGGACCTTAGCACAGATACGCAGTATTTT. Translating gives CASSYGDLSTDTQYF.

The CDR3 DNA sequence: TGTGCCAGCAGCGTAGGGGGGGCTAACACCGGGGAGCTGTTTTTT. It is translated as CASSVGGANTGELFF. V gene TRBV9 combines with J gene TRBJ2-2; D may be TRBD1 or TRBD2 (6 bases each). The CDR3 extends over 15 amino acids. Trimming pared 0 bases from V and 2 bases from J, leaving 8 bases between. CDR1 is SGDLS and CDR2 is YYNGEE in the germline V gene.

V is TRBV4-1 and J is TRBJ1-1; D is possibly TRBD1 (5 bases). V lost 0 bases to trimming and J lost 6 bases, with 11 bases between them. The CDR3 has 14 amino acids. Germline CDR1 MGHRA, CDR2 YSYEKL. The CDR3: CASSQDYRIPEAFF. As DNA, the CDR3 is TGCGCCAGCAGCCAAGATTACAGGATTCCTGAAGCTTTCTTT.

The chain combines TRBV7-9 with TRBJ2-7; the D gene is possibly TRBD2 (5 bases). Germline V CDR1 and CDR2: SEHNR, FQNEAQ (reference sequence). Between the trimmed V and J ends, which lost 2 bases and 4 bases, there was a span of 24 bases. The CDR3 extends over 18 amino acids. The CDR3 here is CASSLSDQTTRNKYEQYF. The DNA of the CDR3 is TGTGCCAGCAGCTTATCCGACCAGACTACACGAAACAAATACGAGCAGTACTTC.

The chain uses TRBV7-2 and TRBJ1-2; a possible D gene is TRBD1 (6 bases). Germline V gene lookup returns CDR1 SGHTA and CDR2 FQGNSA. The CDR3 loop spans 16 amino acids. V was shortened by 3 bases and J by 6 bases, with 20 bases between the two germline ends. CDR3 sequence reads: CASSFFMGGRPDGYTF. In nucleotides, the CDR3 is TGTGCCAGCAGCTTTTTCATGGGGGGGCGGCCCGATGGCTACACCTTC.

J is TRBJ2-2 and V is TRBV28, with D tentatively TRBD1 (5 bases). V shed 6 bases and J shed 11 bases, with 10 bases lying between them. The CDR3 covers 11 residues. The germline CDR1 and CDR2 sequences are MDHEN and SYDVKM. The CDR3 DNA is TGTGCCAGCAGCAGGGTTCCCGAGCTGTTTTTT. Amino acids: CASSRVPELFF. Drawing the rest from reference TRBV28 and TRBJ2-2, the complete variable domain is DVKVTQSSRYLVKRTGEKVFLECVQDMDHENMFWYRQDPGLGLRLIYFSYDVKMKEKGDIPEGYSVSREKKERFSLILESASTNQTSMYLCASSRVPELFFGEGSRLTVL.

The V and J genes are TRBV19 and TRBJ1-1; TRBD1 agrees at 7 bases. The CDR3 totals 15 residues. Unmatched junction bases numbered 6, after V lost 4 bases and J lost 1 base. CDR1 and CDR2 (germline): LNHDA, SQIVND (reference sequence). CDR3 sequence reads: CASSRDGTANTEAFF. The CDR3 nucleotides are TGTGCCAGTAGTAGAGACGGGACAGCGAACACTGAAGCTTTCTTT.

V gene TRBV29-1 combines with J gene TRBJ1-2; tentative D call: TRBD1 (5 bases). Trimming took 3 bases from V and 7 from J, leaving 12 bases between them. Germline lookup yields CDR1 SQVTM and CDR2 ANQGSEA. The CDR3 spans 12 residues. For the CDR3, the DNA is TGCAGCGTTGAGGGAGGGAGGGGTGGCTACACCTTC. Encoded protein: CSVEGGRGGYTF.

V and J are TRBV6-6 and TRBJ1-2; D unclear. Germline V gives CDR1 MNHNY, CDR2 SVGAGI (reference sequence). CDR3 length equals 12 residues. Trimming pared 7 bases from V and 4 bases from J, leaving 10 bases between. The chain's CDR3 is CASTPDGYGYTF. The CDR3, as DNA: TGTGCCAGCACCCCGGACGGCTATGGCTACACCTTC.

The chain links TRBV23-1 to TRBJ1-2; 9 positions match TRBD1. TRBV23-1 belongs to the ORF category, with a function that is uncertain. The CDR3 loop spans 16 amino acids. V was clipped by 4 bases and J by 2 bases; unmatched bases: 8. DNA for the CDR3: TGCGCCAGCAGTCGTATTGGGACAGGGAACAACTATGGCTACACCTTC. Protein product: CASSRIGTGNNYGYTF.

V is TRBV19 and J is TRBJ2-7, with D perhaps matching TRBD1 (5 bases). Trimming stripped 3 bases from V and 3 bases from J, with 9 bases between. Germline-derived CDR1 and CDR2 are LNHDA and SQIVND (reference sequence). The CDR3 spans 13 residues. For the CDR3, the DNA is TGTGCCAGTAGTATGACAGCTTACTACGAGCAGTACTTC. Amino acid sequence: CASSMTAYYEQYF. Looking up the rest from reference TRBV19 and TRBJ2-7 gives the full variable domain: DGGITQSPKYLFRKEGQNVTLSCEQNLNHDAMYWYRQDPGQGLRLIYYSQIVNDFQKGDIAEGYSVSREKKESFPLTVTSAQKNPTAFYLCASSMTAYYEQYFGPGTRLTVT.

The genes are TRBV19 and TRBJ2-3; D may be TRBD2 (10 bases). V was clipped by 4 bases and J by 5 bases, with 16 bases between them. The CDR3 extends over 15 amino acids. In germline, CDR1 is LNHDA, CDR2 SQIVND (reference sequence). CDR3 amino acids: CASSTSGGQGDTQYF. The CDR3 nucleotides read TGTGCCAGTAGTACTAGCGGGGGACAGGGAGATACGCAGTATTTT.

The rearrangement joins TRBV7-9 to TRBJ1-2; 11 nucleotides line up with TRBD1. The V segment lost 5 bases and the J segment 7 bases; nucleotides outside the gene matches: 9. The germline V gene encodes CDR1 SEHNR and CDR2 FQNEAQ (reference sequence). The CDR3 is 15 residues long. CDR3 residues: CASSPAGQGASGYTF. The CDR3 nucleotides are TGTGCCAGCAGCCCCGCAGGACAGGGGGCTTCTGGCTACACCTTC.

V usage is TRBV5-1 and J usage is TRBJ2-7, with a tentative D call TRBD1 (6 bases). CDR1 is SGHRS, CDR2 YFSETQ, per germline. This CDR3 spans 15 amino acids. With 0 bases removed from V and 7 bases from J, the gap between germline ends came to 17 bases. Written as DNA, the CDR3 is TGCGCCAGCAGCTTGGCCATCGCAGGGGCTGGGGAGCAGTACTTC. Its protein product is CASSLAIAGAGEQYF. The complete variable domain, with remaining parts taken from reference TRBV5-1 and TRBJ2-7, reads KAGVTQTPRYLIKTRGQQVTLSCSPISGHRSVSWYQQTPGQGLQFLFEYFSETQRNKGNFPGRFSGRQFSNSRSEMNVSTLELGDSALYLCASSLAIAGAGEQYFGPGTRLTVT.

The CDR3 reads CASSLNPGQSSYNEQFF. The CDR3 bases are TGTGCCAGCAGCCTAAACCCGGGACAGAGCTCCTACAATGAGCAGTTCTTC. This rearrangement joins TRBV7-2 to TRBJ2-1, with 7 positions matching TRBD1. Trimming cost V 5 bases and J 0 bases; bases outside gene matches: 10. The CDR3 is made up of 17 amino acids. Germline V CDR1 and CDR2: SGHTA, FQGNSA.

The V gene is TRBV18, the J gene TRBJ1-2, with 7 bases aligning to TRBD1. CDR1 and CDR2 (germline): KGHSH, LQKENI. The trim removed 2 bases at V and 6 bases at J, leaving 6 bases unmatched. This CDR3 is built from 14 residues. The chain's CDR3 is CASSPSQDRNGYTF. CDR3 nucleotide sequence: TGTGCCAGCTCACCAAGCCAGGACAGGAATGGCTACACCTTC.

The J gene is TRBJ1-1, the V gene TRBV4-3; D is uncertain. The germline V gene has CDR1 LGHNA and CDR2 YSLEER. This CDR3 contains 14 residues. Trimming stripped 4 bases from V and 6 bases from J, with 15 bases between. The CDR3 sequence is CASSPPTSRPEAFF. The CDR3 bases are TGCGCCAGCAGCCCCCCTACCAGCCGTCCTGAAGCTTTCTTT.